What follows are 3 T cell receptor beta chains derived from one specimen sequenced in a study of cytomegalovirus exposure and HLA in healthy donors. 13 Jbeta primers and 60 Vbeta primers were used for the PCR. Produced via immunoSEQ multiplex PCR; TCRdb's table is partial and in-frame only. Its table lists under 95,000 clones. The sample was PBMCs. Receptors originate from a man in his forties or fifties in good health and CMV-seronegative.

V is TRBV7-8 and J is TRBJ1-5, with D possibly matching TRBD1 (6 bases). This CDR3 has 16 residues. Germline V gives CDR1 SGHVS, CDR2 FQNEAQ. V was cut by 1 base and J by 1 base, with 11 bases left in between. The chain's CDR3 is CASSLGWGRSNQPQHF. The DNA for the CDR3 is TGTGCCAGCAGCTTAGGCTGGGGGCGCAGCAATCAGCCCCAGCATTTT.

Of note for this clone: Its ends do not fully match the called genes, so a read error is possible. The V and J genes are TRBV7-7 and TRBJ1-5, with D possibly TRBD1 on 5 matching bases. Germline assignment: CDR1 SSHAT and CDR2 FNYEAQ (reference sequence). The CDR3 consists of 13 residues. DNA of the CDR3: TGTGCTAGCAGCCGACAGTATAATCAGCCCCAGCATTTT. Translating it yields CASSRQYNQPQHF.

The chain links TRBV10-1 to TRBJ2-2; D is perhaps TRBD2 (5 bases). The V gene lost 1 base and the J gene lost 8 bases, with 11 bases spanning the gap. Germline lookup yields CDR1 WNHNN and CDR2 SYGVQD (reference sequence). The CDR3 runs to 14 residues. The CDR3 nucleotides read TGCGCCAGCAGTGAGTGGGGTTGGACTGGGGAGCTGTTTTTT. Its translation: CASSEWGWTGELFF.